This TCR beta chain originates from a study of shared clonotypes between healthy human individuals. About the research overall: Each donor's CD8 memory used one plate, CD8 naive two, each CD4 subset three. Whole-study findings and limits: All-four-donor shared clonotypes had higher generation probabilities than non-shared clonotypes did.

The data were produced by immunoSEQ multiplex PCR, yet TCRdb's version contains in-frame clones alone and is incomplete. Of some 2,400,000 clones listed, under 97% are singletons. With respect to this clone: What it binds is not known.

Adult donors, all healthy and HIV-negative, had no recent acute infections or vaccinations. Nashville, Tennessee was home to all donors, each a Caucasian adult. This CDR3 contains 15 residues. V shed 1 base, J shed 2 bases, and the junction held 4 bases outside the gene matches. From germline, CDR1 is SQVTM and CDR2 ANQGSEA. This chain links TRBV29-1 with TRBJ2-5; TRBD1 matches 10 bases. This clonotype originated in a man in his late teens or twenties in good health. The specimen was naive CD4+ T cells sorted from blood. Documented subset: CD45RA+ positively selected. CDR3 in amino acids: CSVEGDRGIQETQYF. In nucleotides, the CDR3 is TGCAGCGTTGAAGGGGACAGGGGAATTCAAGAGACCCAGTACTTC.